These 5 T cell receptor beta chains came from one sample sequenced in a study of T cells in Graves' hyperthyroidism and ophthalmopathy. The source material, RNA transcripts, was used to amplify TCR beta CDR3 regions. With the HTBI primer set, the TCR CDR3 went through a first round of RT-PCR. TCRdb analysed the multiplex PCR reads with MiXCR anew, one entry per CDR3 protein. In the table there are about 700,000 distinct CDR3 sequences, 14% of which are singletons. The sequencing sample was made of blood. The receptors here all came from a woman under 30 with Graves' hyperthyroidism.

V is TRBV11-2 and J is TRBJ2-2; 12 bases line up with TRBD2. The CDR3 contains 17 residues. Germline loops: CDR1 SGHAT, CDR2 FQNNGV. Trimming cost V 5 bases and J 6 bases; bases outside gene matches: 10. CDR3 bases: TGTGCCAGCAGCCGCCGTCTCGGACTAGCGGGATCCGGGGAGCTGTTTTTT. It encodes CASSRRLGLAGSGELFF.

The chain recombines TRBV30 with TRBJ2-7; D might be TRBD2 (7 bases). Trimming shortened V by 6 bases and J by 4 bases, and 16 bases separated the two germline ends. CDR1 and CDR2 (germline): GTSNPN, SVGIG (reference sequence). This CDR3 is built from 13 residues. This CDR3 is CACQAAGAYEQYF. The CDR3 DNA is TGTGCCTGCCAGGCCGCGGGGGCATACGAGCAGTACTTC.

This clonotype was seen a few times. The chain carries TRBV5-4 and TRBJ1-1; D is uncertain. Germline-derived CDR1 and CDR2 are SGHNT and YYREEE (reference sequence). The V gene lost 3 bases and the J gene lost 0 bases, with 15 bases spanning the gap. This CDR3 is 16 amino acids long. The CDR3 loop is CASSYNRGILNTEAFF. DNA of the CDR3: TGTGCCAGCAGCTATAATCGGGGAATTTTGAACACTGAAGCTTTCTTT.

In its sample, this clonotype was seen many times. The genes are TRBV29-1 and TRBJ2-7; the match to TRBD2 covers 11 bases. The CDR3 length is 15 residues. V shed 3 bases and J 2 bases; nucleotides not matched to a gene: 6. The V gene's germline CDR1 is SQVTM and CDR2 ANQGSEA. CDR3 sequence (DNA): TGCAGCGTTGAGAGGCTAGCGGGAGGACCCTACGAGCAGTACTTC. Translation: CSVERLAGGPYEQYF.

The V call is TRBV9, the J call TRBJ2-7; tentatively, D is TRBD1 (6 bases). Trimming cost V 3 bases and J 0 bases, with 22 bases left between them. Germline CDR1 is SGDLS and CDR2 is YYNGEE. The CDR3 extends over 18 amino acids. CDR3 nucleotides: TGTGCCAGCAGCGAAGAACTTACGGGACACACGACCTCCTACGAGCAGTACTTC. This translates into CASSEELTGHTTSYEQYF.